This is a list of T cell receptor beta chains from one sample in a study of identifying expanded T cells in peripheral blood. Assay used: immunoSEQ multiplex PCR; TCRdb lists only in-frame clones, some missing. The sample contains under 85,000 clones, 80% to 85% of which appear only once. Sequenced: blood. These receptors all come from a person aged 18 to 69 in good health. CDR3s include the opening cysteine and the closing phenylalanine or tryptophan. Each record gives: V gene, J gene, clone size, D gene, CDR3 protein, CDR3 DNA. A D gene is named only where the DNA matches it firmly. Rows may omit the clone size; those that give it use once, few, many or a size class.

>TRBV6-1|TRBJ2-1|-|-
CASTSSRNRREQFF
TGTGCCAGCACGAGTAGCCGGAATAGACGGGAGCAGTTCTTC
>TRBV9|TRBJ2-7|once|-
CASSVAPVGQGGEQYF
TGTGCCAGCAGCGTAGCCCCCGTGGGTCAGGGGGGAGAGCAGTACTTC
>TRBV30|TRBJ1-1|few|-
CAWSVSAGDTEAFF
TGTGCCTGGAGTGTAAGTGCAGGAGATACTGAAGCTTTCTTT
>TRBV25-1|TRBJ1-2|-|-
CASSEWDGSFNYGYTF
TGTGCCAGCAGTGAATGGGACGGTAGCTTTAACTATGGCTACACCTTC
>TRBV19|TRBJ1-5|-|-
CASTKQYNQPQHF
TGTGCCAGTACAAAGCAGTACAATCAGCCCCAGCATTTT
>TRBV10-3|TRBJ1-2|-|TRBD1
CAISEGTGGYGYTF
TGTGCCATCAGTGAGGGGACAGGGGGCTATGGCTACACCTTC
>TRBV27|TRBJ2-2|once|-
CASLAKGHIGTGELFF
TGTGCCAGCCTCGCTAAGGGGCACATCGGAACCGGGGAGCTGTTTTTT
>TRBV11-1|TRBJ2-5|once|-
CASSFGHIQETQYF
TGTGCCAGCAGCTTCGGACATATACAAGAGACCCAGTACTTC
>TRBV5-1|TRBJ2-2|-|TRBD2
CASSLEGLAGGYTGELFF
TGCGCCAGCAGCTTGGAAGGACTAGCGGGAGGTTACACCGGGGAGCTGTTTTTT
>TRBV27|TRBJ1-1|-|-
CASSLSKETMNTEAFF
TGTGCCAGCAGTTTATCAAAGGAAACTATGAACACTGAAGCTTTCTTT
>TRBV6-6|TRBJ2-1|-|TRBD1
CASSAGTERKKFF
TGTGCCAGCAGTGCCGGGACAGAACGAAAAAAGTTCTTC
>TRBV19|TRBJ2-2|-|-
CASSPRTGELFF
TGTGCCAGTAGTCCCCGGACCGGGGAGCTGTTTTTT
>TRBV5-6|TRBJ1-3|-|-
CASSIMASGNTIYF
TGTGCCAGCAGTATCATGGCCTCTGGAAACACCATATATTTT
>TRBV29-1|TRBJ2-5|-|TRBD1
CSVDIDRGIWQETQYF
TGCAGCGTTGACATCGACAGGGGCATTTGGCAAGAGACCCAGTACTTC
>TRBV7-8|TRBJ2-2|-|TRBD2
CASSLREGNTGELFF
TGTGCCAGCAGCCTACGGGAGGGCAACACCGGGGAGCTGTTTTTT
>TRBV5-6|TRBJ2-2|once|-
CASSPGTATGELFF
TGTGCCAGCAGCCCGGGGACCGCCACCGGGGAGCTGTTTTTT
>TRBV4-3|TRBJ1-5|-|-
CASSQGIEQPQHF
TGCGCCAGCAGCCAAGGAATAGAGCAGCCCCAGCATTTT
>TRBV11-2|TRBJ1-4|-|TRBD1
CASSRSGQGGEKLFF
TGTGCCAGCAGCCGCTCGGGACAGGGGGGCGAAAAACTGTTTTTT
>TRBV23-1|TRBJ2-7|-|-
CASSQSKKGYEQYF
TGCGCCAGCAGTCAATCTAAGAAGGGCTACGAGCAGTACTTC
>TRBV19|TRBJ2-5|-|-
CASSPQGPGETQYF
TGTGCCAGTAGCCCACAGGGACCGGGCGAGACCCAGTACTTC
>TRBV5-4|TRBJ2-2|-|-
CASSFTGELFF
TGTGCCAGCAGCTTTACCGGGGAGCTGTTTTTT
>TRBV7-3|TRBJ2-6|-|TRBD1
CASSQRQGDYSGANVLTF
TGTGCCAGCAGCCAACGACAGGGTGACTACTCTGGGGCCAACGTCCTGACTTTC
>TRBV10-1|TRBJ1-2|few|-
CASSHTVYGYTF
TGCGCCAGCAGTCACACAGTTTATGGCTACACCTTC
>TRBV7-9|TRBJ2-7|once|-
CASSPDFPRGDEQYF
TGTGCCAGCAGCCCGGACTTCCCGCGAGGGGACGAGCAGTACTTC
>TRBV28|TRBJ1-2|medium-sized|-
CASSFPEGNYGYTF
TGTGCCAGCAGTTTCCCTGAGGGAAACTATGGCTACACCTTC
>TRBV9|TRBJ2-1|-|TRBD2
CASSVEDRLAGAYNEQFF
TGTGCCAGCAGCGTAGAGGATAGACTAGCGGGAGCCTACAATGAGCAGTTCTTC
>TRBV7-6|TRBJ2-7|-|-
CASSRGTDYEQYF
TGTGCCAGCAGCCGAGGGACGGACTACGAGCAGTACTTC
>TRBV9|TRBJ2-7|medium-sized|-
CASSVGLVGYEQYF
TGTGCCAGCAGCGTAGGACTAGTTGGGTACGAGCAGTACTTC
>TRBV29-1|TRBJ2-2|-|TRBD1
CSVEPRGQVTGELFF
TGCAGCGTTGAACCCAGGGGGCAGGTCACCGGGGAGCTGTTTTTT
>TRBV2|TRBJ1-4|-|-
CASSGVLDGKLFF
TGTGCCAGTTCCGGCGTGCTCGATGGAAAACTGTTTTTT
>TRBV9|TRBJ2-3|-|-
CASSGTGTDTQYF
TGTGCCAGTTCCGGGACGGGCACAGATACGCAGTATTTT
>TRBV27|TRBJ2-6|-|-
CASSPTVSGANVLTF
TGTGCCAGCAGCCCGACAGTCTCTGGGGCCAACGTCCTGACTTTC
>TRBV7-3|TRBJ2-2|few|-
CASSSRAGELFF
TGTGCCAGCAGCAGTCGAGCCGGGGAGCTGTTTTTT
>TRBV7-9|TRBJ2-6|-|-
CASSLRGRSSGANVLTF
TGTGCCAGCAGCCTCAGGGGCCGGAGCTCTGGGGCCAACGTCCTGACTTTC
>TRBV29-1|TRBJ2-7|-|-
CSVEDRTGVTGEQYF
TGCAGCGTTGAAGATCGAACGGGAGTTACTGGTGAGCAGTACTTC
>TRBV5-6|TRBJ2-1|once|TRBD2
CASSPYISGSNEQFF
TGTGCCAGCAGCCCCTACATTAGCGGGAGTAATGAGCAGTTCTTC
>TRBV27|TRBJ2-1|-|-
CASSFTASSYNEQFF
TGTGCCAGCAGTTTTACGGCTAGCTCCTACAATGAGCAGTTCTTC
>TRBV11-3|TRBJ2-7|-|TRBD2
CASSLGGGLAGLNEQYF
TGTGCCAGCAGCTTAGGTGGGGGACTAGCGGGACTCAACGAGCAGTACTTC
>TRBV29-1|TRBJ2-7|-|-
CSVGYGRDEQYF
TGCAGCGTTGGCTACGGCAGAGACGAGCAGTACTTC
>TRBV5-1|TRBJ2-2|-|-
CASSSGQRTGELFF
TGCGCCAGCAGCTCGGGACAACGCACCGGGGAGCTGTTTTTT
>TRBV18|TRBJ2-3|-|-
CASSPLASGSTDTQYF
TGTGCCAGCTCACCACTAGCCAGCGGGAGCACAGATACGCAGTATTTT